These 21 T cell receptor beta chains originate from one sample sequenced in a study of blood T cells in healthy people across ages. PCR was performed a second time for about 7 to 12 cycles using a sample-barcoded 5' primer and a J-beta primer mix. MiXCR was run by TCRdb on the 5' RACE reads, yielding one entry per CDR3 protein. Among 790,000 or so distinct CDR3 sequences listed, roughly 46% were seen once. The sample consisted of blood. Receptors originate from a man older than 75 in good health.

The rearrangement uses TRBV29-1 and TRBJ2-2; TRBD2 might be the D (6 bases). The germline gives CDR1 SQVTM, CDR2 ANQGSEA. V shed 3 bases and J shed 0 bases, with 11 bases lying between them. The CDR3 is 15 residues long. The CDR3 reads CSVDGGWANTGELFF. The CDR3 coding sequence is TGCAGCGTTGATGGGGGGTGGGCGAACACCGGGGAGCTGTTTTTT.

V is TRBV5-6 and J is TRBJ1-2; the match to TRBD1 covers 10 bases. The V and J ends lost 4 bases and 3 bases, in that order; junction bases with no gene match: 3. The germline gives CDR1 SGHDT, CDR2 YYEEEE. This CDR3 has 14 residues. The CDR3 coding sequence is TGTGCCAGCAGCGACGGACAGGGGGACTATGGCTACACCTTC. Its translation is CASSDGQGDYGYTF.

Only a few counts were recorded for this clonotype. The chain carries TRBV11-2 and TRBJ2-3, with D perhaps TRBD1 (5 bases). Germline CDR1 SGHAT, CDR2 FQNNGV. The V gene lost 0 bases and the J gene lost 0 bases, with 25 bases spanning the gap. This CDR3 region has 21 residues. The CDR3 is CASSLDEQGWPPPSSTDTQYF. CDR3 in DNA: TGTGCCAGCAGCTTAGATGAGCAGGGCTGGCCACCGCCCTCTAGCACAGATACGCAGTATTTT.

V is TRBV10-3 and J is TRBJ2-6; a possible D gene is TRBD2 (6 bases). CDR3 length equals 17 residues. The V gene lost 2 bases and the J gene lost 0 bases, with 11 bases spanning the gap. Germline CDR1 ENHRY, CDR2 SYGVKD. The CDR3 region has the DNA TGTGCCATCAGTGAGGGAGGGAGCGTCTCTGGGGCCAACGTCCTGACTTTC. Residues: CAISEGGSVSGANVLTF.

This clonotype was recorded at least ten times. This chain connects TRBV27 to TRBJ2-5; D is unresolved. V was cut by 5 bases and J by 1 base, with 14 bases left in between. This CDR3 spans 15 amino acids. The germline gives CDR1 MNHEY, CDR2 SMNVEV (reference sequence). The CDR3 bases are TGTGCCAGCAGTGAACGGACCGATGCCCAAGAGACCCAGTACTTC. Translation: CASSERTDAQETQYF.

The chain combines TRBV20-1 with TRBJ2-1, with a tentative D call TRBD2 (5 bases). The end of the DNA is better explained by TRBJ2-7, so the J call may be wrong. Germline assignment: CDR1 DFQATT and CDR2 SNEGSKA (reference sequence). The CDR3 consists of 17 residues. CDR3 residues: CSATGIPMGAENNEQYF. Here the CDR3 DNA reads TGCAGTGCTACAGGTATTCCGATGGGAGCGGAAAACAATGAGCAGTACTTC.

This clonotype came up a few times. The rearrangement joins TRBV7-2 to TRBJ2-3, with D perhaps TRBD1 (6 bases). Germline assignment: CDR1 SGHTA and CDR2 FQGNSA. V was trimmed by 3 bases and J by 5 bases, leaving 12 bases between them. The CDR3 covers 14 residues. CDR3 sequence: CASSFRQQGDTQYF. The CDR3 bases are TGTGCCAGCAGCTTTCGACAACAGGGAGATACGCAGTATTTT.

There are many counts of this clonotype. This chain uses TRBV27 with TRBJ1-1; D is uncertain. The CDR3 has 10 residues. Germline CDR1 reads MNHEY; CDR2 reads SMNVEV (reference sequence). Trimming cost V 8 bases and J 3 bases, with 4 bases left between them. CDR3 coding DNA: TGTGCCAGCGATGACACTGAAGCTTTCTTT. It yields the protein CASDDTEAFF.

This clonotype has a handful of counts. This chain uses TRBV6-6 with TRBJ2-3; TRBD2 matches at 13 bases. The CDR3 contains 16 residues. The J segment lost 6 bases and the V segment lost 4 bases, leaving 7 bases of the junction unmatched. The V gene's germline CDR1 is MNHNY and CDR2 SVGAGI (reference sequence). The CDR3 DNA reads TGTGCCAGCAGTTTGGGACTAGCGGGAAGGGGGGATACGCAGTATTTT. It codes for CASSLGLAGRGDTQYF.

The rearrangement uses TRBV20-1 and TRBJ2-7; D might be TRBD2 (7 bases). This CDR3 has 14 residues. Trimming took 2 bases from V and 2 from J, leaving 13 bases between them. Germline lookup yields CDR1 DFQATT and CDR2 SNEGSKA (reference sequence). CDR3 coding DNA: TGCAGTGCTAGACGGGGGGCGGCCCCCTACGAGCAGTACTTC. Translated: CSARRGAAPYEQYF.

The CDR3 here is CASRGGATNEQFF. The CDR3 DNA sequence: TGTGCCAGCAGAGGGGGGGCCACCAATGAGCAGTTCTTC. V gene TRBV12-3 or TRBV12-4 combines with J gene TRBJ2-1, with a possible D match to TRBD2 (7 bases). V was clipped by 6 bases and J by 6 bases, with 12 bases between them. The CDR3 runs to 13 residues.

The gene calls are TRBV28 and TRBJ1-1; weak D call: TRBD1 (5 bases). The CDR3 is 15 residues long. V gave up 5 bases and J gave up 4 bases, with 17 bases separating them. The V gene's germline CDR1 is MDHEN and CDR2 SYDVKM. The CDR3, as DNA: TGTGCCAGCAGTCCGATTTGGGTGGGGGGCACTGAAGCTTTCTTT. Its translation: CASSPIWVGGTEAFF.

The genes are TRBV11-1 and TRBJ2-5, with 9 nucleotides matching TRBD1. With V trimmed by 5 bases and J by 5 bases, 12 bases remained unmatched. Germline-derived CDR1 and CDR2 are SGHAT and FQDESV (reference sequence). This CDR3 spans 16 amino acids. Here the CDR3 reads CASSGRKGQGSETQYF. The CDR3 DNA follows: TGTGCCAGCAGCGGAAGGAAAGGACAGGGGTCGGAGACCCAGTACTTC.

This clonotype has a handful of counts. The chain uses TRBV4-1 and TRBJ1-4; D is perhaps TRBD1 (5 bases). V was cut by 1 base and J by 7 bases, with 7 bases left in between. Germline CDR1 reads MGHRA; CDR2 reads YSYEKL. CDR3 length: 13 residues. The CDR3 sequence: CASSQVGGEKLFF. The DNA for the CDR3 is TGCGCCAGCAGCCAAGTGGGGGGTGAAAAACTGTTTTTT.

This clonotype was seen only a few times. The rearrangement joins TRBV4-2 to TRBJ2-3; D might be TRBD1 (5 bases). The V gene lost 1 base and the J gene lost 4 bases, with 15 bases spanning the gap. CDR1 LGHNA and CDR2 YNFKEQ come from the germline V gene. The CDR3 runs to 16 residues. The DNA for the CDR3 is TGTGCCAGCAGCCAAGTGGCAGGGCCGGTTGCAGATACGCAGTATTTT. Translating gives CASSQVAGPVADTQYF.

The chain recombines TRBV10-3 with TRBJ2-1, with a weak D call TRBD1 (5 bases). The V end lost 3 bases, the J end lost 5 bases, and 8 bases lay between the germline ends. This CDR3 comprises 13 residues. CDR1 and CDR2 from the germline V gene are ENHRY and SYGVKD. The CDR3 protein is CAISEQAHNEQFF. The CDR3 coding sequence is TGTGCCATCAGTGAACAGGCTCACAATGAGCAGTTCTTC.

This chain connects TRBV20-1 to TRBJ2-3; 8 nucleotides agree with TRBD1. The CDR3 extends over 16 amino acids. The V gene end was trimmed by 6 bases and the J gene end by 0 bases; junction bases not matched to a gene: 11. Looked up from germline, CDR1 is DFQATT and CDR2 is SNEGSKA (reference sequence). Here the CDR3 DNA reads TGCAGTGCGAGAAACAGGGGGTTATTTAGCACAGATACGCAGTATTTT. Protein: CSARNRGLFSTDTQYF.

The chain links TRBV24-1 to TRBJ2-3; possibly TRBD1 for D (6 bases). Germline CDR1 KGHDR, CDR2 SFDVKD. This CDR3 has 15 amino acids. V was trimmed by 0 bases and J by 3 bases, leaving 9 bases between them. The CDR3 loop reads CATSDLPRGTDTQYF. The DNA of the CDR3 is TGTGCCACCAGTGATTTGCCCAGGGGAACAGATACGCAGTATTTT.

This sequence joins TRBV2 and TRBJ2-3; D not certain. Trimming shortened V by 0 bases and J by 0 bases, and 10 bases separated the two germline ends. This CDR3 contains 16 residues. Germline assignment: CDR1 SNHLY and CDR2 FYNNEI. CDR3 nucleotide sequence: TGTGCCAGCAGTGAAGCTGTGTCAGCTAGCACAGATACGCAGTATTTT. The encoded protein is CASSEAVSASTDTQYF.

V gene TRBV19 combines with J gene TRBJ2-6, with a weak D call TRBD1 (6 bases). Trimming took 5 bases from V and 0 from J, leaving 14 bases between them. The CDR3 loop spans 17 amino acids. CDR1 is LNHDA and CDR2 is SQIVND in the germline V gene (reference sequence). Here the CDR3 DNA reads TGTGCCAGTAGTCTATCGGACAGAATCTCTGGGGCCAACGTCCTGACTTTC. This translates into CASSLSDRISGANVLTF. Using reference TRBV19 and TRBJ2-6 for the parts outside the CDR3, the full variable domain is DGGITQSPKYLFRKEGQNVTLSCEQNLNHDAMYWYRQDPGQGLRLIYYSQIVNDFQKGDIAEGYSVSREKKESFPLTVTSAQKNPTAFYLCASSLSDRISGANVLTFGAGSRLTVL.

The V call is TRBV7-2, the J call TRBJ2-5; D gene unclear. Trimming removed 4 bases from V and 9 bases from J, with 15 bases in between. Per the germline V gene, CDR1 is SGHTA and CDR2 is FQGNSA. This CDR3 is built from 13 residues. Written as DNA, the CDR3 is TGTGCCAGCAGCTCCTCATGGGGTCGGGCCCAGTACTTC. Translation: CASSSSWGRAQYF. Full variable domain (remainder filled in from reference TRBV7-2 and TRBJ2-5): GAGVSQSPSNKVTEKGKDVELRCDPISGHTALYWYRQSLGQGLEFLIYFQGNSAPDKSGLPSDRFSAERTGGSVSTLTIQRTQQEDSAVYLCASSSSWGRAQYFGPGTRLLVL.